The source of this TCR beta chain is a study of early stage breast cancer tumors (TCRdb year 2017). With regard to the full study: Of the approximately 15 invasive breast tumors, approximately 11 were found to be estrogen receptor-positive, progesterone receptor-positive and HER2-negative. On average, each sample got 9 to 10-fold read coverage. About 65% of the 12 ER+/PR+/HER2- tumors were invasive ductal carcinomas, while the other four were invasive lobular carcinomas. Across all samples, 2,500,000 or so templates representing around 1 million unique clonotypes were detected. General conclusions and limits of the study: Repertoires from blood resembled normal breast more closely than tumor, and using blood as a reference for each tissue separated tumor from normal in about 85% of the 16 patients. Chain pairing and functional markers such as CD4, CD8 and FOXP3 were not captured by bulk genomic DNA sequencing of unsorted cells. Compared with adjacent normal breast tissue, tumors had higher clonality and roughly 2.5-fold greater T cell density. Enriched TCRB sequences shared across patients were mostly commonly generated sequences, unlikely to play an important role in the tumor microenvironment. Analysis by tumor subtype was prevented by the small cohort size.

Two independent genomic DNA replicates were amplified for each sample, with around 0.5 ug used for blood and approximately 1.5 ug for tumor or normal breast. Following the manufacturer's instructions, the ImmunoSeq Intro kit was used to carry out TCRB sequencing on genomic DNA. Multiplex PCR was run for around 30 cycles using proprietary primers and spike-in control sequences for absolute quantification. Single-end 150-bp reads were used to sequence an 87-bp fragment spanning the CDR3 plus the flanking V and J genes. Each lane of an Illumina MiSeq running version 3.0 chemistry carried seven multiplexed samples, with two replicates apiece. The study's own analysis went as follows. The vendor's proprietary pipeline processed the raw data and merged both replicates into a single result for each sample. Productive rearrangements sharing the V-gene family, CDR3 amino acid sequence and J-gene segment were defined as clonotypes. Clonality was computed as 1 minus the normalized Shannon entropy (Pielou evenness) of TCRB abundances. To estimate T cell density, the total number of templates was divided by the number of input cells, which was inferred from the amount of DNA input. Recon was used with default parameters to estimate total repertoire diversity and clonality. Tumor-enriched clonotypes were defined as having over 0.1% abundance in tumor and at least 32-fold higher abundance than in normal breast. TCRdb obtained this table from immuneACCESS and retained in-frame rearrangements with V and J assigned. These tables miss some clones; where compared with another copy, unresolved V genes account for less than half of the shortfall, and the remainder is unexplained. V and J calls and clone size are copied from that table; D and trimming were computed from the DNA. The sample table contains just over 50,000 clones; only one count was recorded for around 78% of them. 3% to 3.5% of the sample belongs to the ten largest clones.

The study profiled bulk TCR beta-chain repertoires in matched peripheral blood, tumor and adjacent normal breast tissue taken from around 15 patients with early-stage breast cancer. Before surgery, roughly 4.5-11 mL of whole blood was collected into EDTA tubes and then processed within 2 hours. Peripheral blood mononuclear cells were isolated by Ficoll-Paque centrifugation in SepMate-50 tubes. For storage in liquid nitrogen, PBMCs were cryopreserved as aliquots of roughly 2 to 4.5 million cells in roughly 90% FBS with around 10% DMSO. The Qiagen AllPrep DNA/RNA Mini kit was used for genomic DNA extraction. The germline V gene yields SQVTM for CDR1 and ANQGSEA for CDR2. The CDR3, from cysteine to phenylalanine, totals 12 residues. The CDR3 DNA has 36 bases and is translated from base 1. Trimming removed 7 bases from V and 0 bases from J, leaving 8 bases between the germline ends. On this clone: The antigen it binds to is not known. Base qualities are not at hand, and no much larger clone is one base apart.

Sample: blood. The V gene is TRBV29-1 and the J gene is TRBJ2-3; tentative D gene TRBD2, with 5 bases matching. The sequence was collected from a person in their 40s with breast cancer. The nucleotides are TGCAGCGGGCAGCGGAGCACAGATACGCAGTATTTT. This codes for CSGQRSTDTQYF.